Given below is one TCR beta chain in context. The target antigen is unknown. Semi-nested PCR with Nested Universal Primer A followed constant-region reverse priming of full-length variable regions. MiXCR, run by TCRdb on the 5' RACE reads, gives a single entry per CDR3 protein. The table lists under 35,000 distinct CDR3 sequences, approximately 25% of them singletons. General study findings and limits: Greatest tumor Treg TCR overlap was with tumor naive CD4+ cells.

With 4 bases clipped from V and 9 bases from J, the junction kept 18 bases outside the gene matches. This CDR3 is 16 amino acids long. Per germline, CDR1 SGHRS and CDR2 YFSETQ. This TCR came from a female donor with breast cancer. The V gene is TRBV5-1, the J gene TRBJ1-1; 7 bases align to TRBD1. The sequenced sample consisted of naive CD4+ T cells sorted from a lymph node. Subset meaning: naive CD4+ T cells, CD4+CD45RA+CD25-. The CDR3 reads CASSDSHTGARGKAFF. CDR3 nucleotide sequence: TGCGCCAGCAGCGATAGTCATACAGGGGCCCGCGGGAAAGCTTTCTTT.